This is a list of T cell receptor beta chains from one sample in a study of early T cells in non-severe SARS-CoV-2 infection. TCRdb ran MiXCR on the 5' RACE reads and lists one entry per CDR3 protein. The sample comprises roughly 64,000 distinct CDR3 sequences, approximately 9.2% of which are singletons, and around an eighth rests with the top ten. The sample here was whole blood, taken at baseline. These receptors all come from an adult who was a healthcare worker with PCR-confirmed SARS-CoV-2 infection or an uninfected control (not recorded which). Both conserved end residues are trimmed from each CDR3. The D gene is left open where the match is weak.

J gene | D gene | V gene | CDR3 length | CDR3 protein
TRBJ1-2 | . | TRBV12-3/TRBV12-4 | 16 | ASSLHHYGGVRDYGYT
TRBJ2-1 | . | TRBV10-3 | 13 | AISVLITSYNEQF
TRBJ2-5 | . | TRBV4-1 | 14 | ASSQDAQGQGETQY
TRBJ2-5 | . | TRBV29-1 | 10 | SVYDFQETQY
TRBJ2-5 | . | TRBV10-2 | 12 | ASTRLAAGETQY
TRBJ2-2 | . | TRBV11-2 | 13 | ASSSGTSNTGELF
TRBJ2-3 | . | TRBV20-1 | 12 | SARRLLSTDTQY
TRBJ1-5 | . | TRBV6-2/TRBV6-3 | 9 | ASSSGWPQH
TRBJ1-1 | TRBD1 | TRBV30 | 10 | AWDRGDTEAF
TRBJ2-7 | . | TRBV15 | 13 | ATSRDRAAYYEQY
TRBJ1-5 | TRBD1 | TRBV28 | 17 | ASSYRGYSNTYSNQPQH
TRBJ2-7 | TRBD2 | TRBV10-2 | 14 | ASSESGAGEGREQY
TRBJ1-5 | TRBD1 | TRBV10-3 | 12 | AISKQGGNQPQH
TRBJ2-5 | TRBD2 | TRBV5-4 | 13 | ASSETSGIQETQY
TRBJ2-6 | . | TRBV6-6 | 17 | ASSYPAPSAASGANVLT
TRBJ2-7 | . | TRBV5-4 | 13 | ASSFGGGTSYEQY
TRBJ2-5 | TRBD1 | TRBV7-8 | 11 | ASSPWTGETQY
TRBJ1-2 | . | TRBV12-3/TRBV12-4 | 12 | ASTLEGGGGGYT
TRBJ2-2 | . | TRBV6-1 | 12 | ASRLEIYTGELF
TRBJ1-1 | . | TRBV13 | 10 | ASSLGGSGAF
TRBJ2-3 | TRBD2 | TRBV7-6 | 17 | ASSSEPPRLAGGTDTQY
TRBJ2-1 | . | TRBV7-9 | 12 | ASSSLVSYNEQF
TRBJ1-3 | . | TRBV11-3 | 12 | AKRRAASGNTIY
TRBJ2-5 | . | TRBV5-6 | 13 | ASSLAPSPRETQY
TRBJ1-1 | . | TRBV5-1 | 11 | ASSPRVNTEAF
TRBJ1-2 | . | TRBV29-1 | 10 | SVSTANYGYT
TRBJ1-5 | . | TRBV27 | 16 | ASSREYPSRASNQPQH
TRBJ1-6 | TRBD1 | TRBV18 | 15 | ASSHTGGASYNSPLH
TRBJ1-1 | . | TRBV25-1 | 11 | ASSRRLNTEAF
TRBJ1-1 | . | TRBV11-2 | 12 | ASSWTTDGTEAF
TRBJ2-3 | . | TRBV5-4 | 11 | ASSLWETDTQY
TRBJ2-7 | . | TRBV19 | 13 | ASREPTSKSYEQY
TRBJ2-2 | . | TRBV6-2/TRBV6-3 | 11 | ASSSFGVRELF
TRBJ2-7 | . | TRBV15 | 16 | ATSRDHSLGGLSYEQY
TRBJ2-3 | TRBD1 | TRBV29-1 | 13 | SVRTGRPSTDTQY
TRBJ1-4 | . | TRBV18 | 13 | ASSPTLGENEKLF
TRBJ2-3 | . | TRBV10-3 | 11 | AGAAGLTDTQY
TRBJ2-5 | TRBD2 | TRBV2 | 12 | ASRNRGDQETQY
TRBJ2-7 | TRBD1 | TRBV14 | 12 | ASSLGQGFREQY
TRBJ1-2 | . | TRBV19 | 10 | ASSRRQVGYT